Below are 2 T cell receptor beta chains sequenced from a single sample in a study of T cells in Graves' hyperthyroidism and ophthalmopathy. It was RNA transcripts that yielded the amplified TCR beta CDR3 regions. TCR CDR3 underwent first-round RT-PCR with the HTBI primer set. Each CDR3 protein is one row after TCRdb ran MiXCR on the multiplex PCR reads. The sample includes 300,000 to 450,000 distinct CDR3 sequences, about 12% of them seen just once. The sample comprised blood. All receptors come from a woman younger than 35 with Graves' hyperthyroidism.

The rearrangement links TRBV5-4 to TRBJ2-3; D possibly corresponds to TRBD2 (7 bases). CDR1 is SGHNT and CDR2 is YYREEE in the germline V gene (reference sequence). This CDR3 spans 14 amino acids. V shed 6 bases and J shed 5 bases, with 16 bases lying between them. The CDR3 DNA reads as TGTGCCAGCACCCTCGGGGGGCTTGGAGATACGCAGTATTTT. Translation gives CASTLGGLGDTQYF. Using reference TRBV5-4 and TRBJ2-3 for the parts outside the CDR3, the full variable domain is ETGVTQSPTHLIKTRGQQVTLRCSSQSGHNTVSWYQQALGQGPQFIFQYYREEENGRGNFPPRFSGLQFPNYSSELNVNALELDDSALYLCASTLGGLGDTQYFGPGTRLTVL.

This clonotype was counted a few times. Germline is not matched at one junction end, which may reflect a read error. The V call is TRBV20-1, the J call TRBJ2-1; TRBD2 aligns across 8 bases. Germline assignment: CDR1 DFQATT and CDR2 SNEGSKA (reference sequence). This CDR3 has 13 amino acids. In DNA form, the CDR3 reads TGCAGTGTACTAGCGGCCTCCCACAATGAGCAGTTCTTC. Protein product: CSVLAASHNEQFF.